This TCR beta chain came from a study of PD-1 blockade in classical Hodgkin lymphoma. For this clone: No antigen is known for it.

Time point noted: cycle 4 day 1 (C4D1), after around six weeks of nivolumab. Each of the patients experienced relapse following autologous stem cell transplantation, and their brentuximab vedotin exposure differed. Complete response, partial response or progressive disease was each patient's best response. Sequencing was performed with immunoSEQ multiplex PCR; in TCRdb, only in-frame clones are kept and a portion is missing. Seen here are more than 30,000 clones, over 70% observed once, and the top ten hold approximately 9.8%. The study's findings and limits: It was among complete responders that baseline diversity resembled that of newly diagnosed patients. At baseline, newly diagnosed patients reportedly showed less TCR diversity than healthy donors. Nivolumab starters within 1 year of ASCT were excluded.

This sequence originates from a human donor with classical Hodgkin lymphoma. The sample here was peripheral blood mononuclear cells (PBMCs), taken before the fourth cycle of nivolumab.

Here the CDR3 reads CASSLAESGGQFF. CDR3 sequence (DNA): TGTGCCAGCAGCTTAGCGGAGTCGGGCGGCCAGTTCTTC. The gene calls are TRBV7-2 and TRBJ2-1; D not resolved. The germline CDR1 and CDR2 sequences are SGHTA and FQGNSA. V was clipped by 0 bases and J by 13 bases, with 13 bases between them. The CDR3 has 13 residues.